The next 30 T cell receptor beta chains were all read from a single sample in a study of lymphopenia after photon versus proton radiotherapy (dated by TCRdb to about 2019). Receptor libraries were prepared by the immunoSEQ multiplex PCR assay. TCRdb re-hosts the immuneACCESS table, in-frame sequences only. Its copies lack some clones; in the studies checked, an unresolved V gene accounts for under half of them, and the cause for the rest is not known. The sample table contains some 45,000 clones; only one count was recorded for about four fifths of them. Jointly, the top ten make up around 25% of the sample. The sequencing used peripheral blood, collected from a patient treated with proton-based radiotherapy. All receptors derive from a woman in her 70s with pancreatic cancer.

This clone showed up just once. The CDR3, as DNA: TGTGCCACCAGCAGAGGCCAGGGGGTGGGCAATGAGCAGTTCTTC. It encodes CATSRGQGVGNEQFF. V usage is TRBV15 and J usage is TRBJ2-1; 7 bases match TRBD1. V shed 1 base, J shed 6 bases, and the junction held 6 bases outside the gene matches. CDR3 size: 15 residues. Germline V lookup: CDR1 LNHNV, CDR2 YYDKDF (reference sequence).

The chain carries TRBV19 and TRBJ2-7; D ambiguous. In germline, CDR1 is LNHDA, CDR2 SQIVND (reference sequence). Deletions cut 5 bases from V and 0 bases from J, with 11 bases between. The CDR3 spans 14 residues. The CDR3 is CASSPRSGSYEQYF. Here the CDR3 DNA reads TGTGCCAGTAGTCCGCGGTCTGGCTCCTACGAGCAGTACTTC.

The chain is built from TRBV9 and TRBJ1-1; TRBD1 agrees at 7 bases. Germline trimming cut 0 bases from V and 11 bases from J; bases unmatched to any gene: 10. The V gene's germline CDR1 is SGDLS and CDR2 YYNGEE. The CDR3 has 14 amino acids. Here the CDR3 reads CASSVEGGPTGAFF. As DNA, the CDR3 is TGTGCCAGCAGCGTAGAGGGGGGGCCGACAGGGGCTTTCTTT.

This sequence joins TRBV9 and TRBJ2-3, with D perhaps TRBD1 (6 bases). The CDR3 runs 15 residues. Germline V gene data show CDR1 as SGDLS and CDR2 as YYNGEE. Trimming left V 1 base short and J 4 bases short, with 13 bases between. CDR3 protein: CASSVLGGFADTQYF. The CDR3 DNA is TGTGCCAGCAGCGTACTAGGGGGTTTCGCAGATACGCAGTATTTT.

The gene calls are TRBV30 and TRBJ1-3, with a weak D call TRBD1 (5 bases). CDR3 length equals 14 residues. Germline assignment: CDR1 GTSNPN and CDR2 SVGIG (reference sequence). Between the trimmed V and J ends, which lost 2 bases and 2 bases, there was a span of 10 bases. CDR3 DNA sequence: TGTGCCTGGAGTACGCCGGACACTGGAAACACCATATATTTT. It is translated as CAWSTPDTGNTIYF.

The J gene is TRBJ2-2, the V gene TRBV4-2; 7 nucleotides match TRBD2. From germline, CDR1 is LGHNA and CDR2 YNFKEQ. The CDR3 extends over 17 amino acids. V was pared by 2 bases and J by 6 bases, with 12 bases of the junction left unmatched. The CDR3, as DNA: TGTGCCAGCAGCCAACGGGAGGCGCACGGAGGGGCCGGGGAGCTGTTTTTT. It translates to CASSQREAHGGAGELFF.

This chain links TRBV11-2 with TRBJ1-1, with D uncertain. The V and J ends lost 5 bases and 6 bases respectively, with 22 bases between them. The CDR3 totals 16 residues. CDR1 is SGHAT, CDR2 FQNNGV, per germline. CDR3 in DNA: TGTGCCAGCAGCCCCCGCCCGGACTCCTGGGGTCCTGAAGCTTTCTTT. It encodes CASSPRPDSWGPEAFF.

This rearrangement joins TRBV5-6 to TRBJ2-1; D ambiguous. V was trimmed by 4 bases and J by 6 bases, leaving 5 bases between them. The CDR3 contains 11 residues. Germline V gene lookup returns CDR1 SGHDT and CDR2 YYEEEE. For the CDR3, the DNA is TGTGCCAGCAGCGTGGTCAATGAGCAGTTCTTC. Translation gives CASSVVNEQFF.

This clone came up once. The V call is TRBV11-3, the J call TRBJ2-3; 10 positions match TRBD2. The CDR3 length is 15 residues. CDR1 and CDR2 (germline): SGHNT, YENEEA. Trimming cost V 6 bases and J 0 bases; bases outside gene matches: 3. The CDR3 region is CASSQGLASTDTQYF. The CDR3 DNA sequence: TGTGCCAGCAGTCAGGGACTAGCGAGCACAGATACGCAGTATTTT.

V gene TRBV2 combines with J gene TRBJ1-2, with TRBD1 matching 8 bases. Germline CDR1 SNHLY, CDR2 FYNNEI. Unmatched junction bases numbered 10, after V lost 8 bases and J lost 8 bases. The CDR3 extends over 13 amino acids. The CDR3 bases are TGTGCCAGCCACTTCCAGGGGGCTATGGGCTACACCTTC. This gives the protein CASHFQGAMGYTF.

In DNA form, the CDR3 reads TGTGCCAGCAGTGTTGACAGGGCCTCCTACGAGCAGTACTTC. It yields the protein CASSVDRASYEQYF. J is TRBJ2-7 and V is TRBV2; 7 bases are shared with TRBD1. Germline V gene sequence: CDR1 SNHLY, CDR2 FYNNEI. The V and J ends lost 4 bases and 0 bases, in that order; junction bases with no gene match: 3. The CDR3 is 14 amino acids.

This chain joins TRBV7-6 and TRBJ2-5, with TRBD1 matching 7 bases. The DNA end lines up better with TRBJ2-7; the J call may be wrong. CDR1 SGHVS and CDR2 FNYEAQ come from the germline V gene. This CDR3 contains 14 residues. Here the CDR3 reads CASSYGTASYEQYF. CDR3 DNA sequence: TGTGCCAGCAGCTACGGGACAGCCTCCTACGAGCAGTACTTC.

This rearrangement joins TRBV28 to TRBJ1-5, with unresolved D. Germline CDR1 is MDHEN and CDR2 is SYDVKM. The CDR3 length is 14 residues. Trimming left V 3 bases short and J 4 bases short, with 10 bases between. The DNA for the CDR3 is TGTGCCAGCAGTTTCCCAGGAGGTAATCAGCCCCAGCATTTT. It translates to CASSFPGGNQPQHF. The full variable domain, in which reference TRBV28 and TRBJ1-5 provide the parts outside the CDR3, is DVKVTQSSRYLVKRTGEKVFLECVQDMDHENMFWYRQDPGLGLRLIYFSYDVKMKEKGDIPEGYSVSREKKERFSLILESASTNQTSMYLCASSFPGGNQPQHFGDGTRLSIL.

The rearrangement links TRBV18 to TRBJ2-2; TRBD2 matches 13 bases. The CDR3 spans 18 residues. The germline CDR1 and CDR2 sequences are KGHSH and LQKENI. Losses at the gene ends were 3 bases for V and 0 bases for J; bases not matched to a gene: 4. The CDR3 region is CASSPQGLAGSNTGELFF. The CDR3 region has the DNA TGTGCCAGCTCACCCCAGGGACTAGCGGGATCGAACACCGGGGAGCTGTTTTTT.

V and J are TRBV19 and TRBJ2-7; tentative D call: TRBD1 (5 bases). Looked up from germline, CDR1 is LNHDA and CDR2 is SQIVND (reference sequence). Trimming took 6 bases from V and 1 from J, leaving 10 bases between them. There are 13 residues in the CDR3. CDR3 in DNA: TGTGCCAGTAGGGGGCAACCTTCCTACGAGCAGTACTTC. Protein: CASRGQPSYEQYF. Full variable domain (remainder filled in from reference TRBV19 and TRBJ2-7): DGGITQSPKYLFRKEGQNVTLSCEQNLNHDAMYWYRQDPGQGLRLIYYSQIVNDFQKGDIAEGYSVSREKKESFPLTVTSAQKNPTAFYLCASRGQPSYEQYFGPGTRLTVT.

The chain carries TRBV5-5 and TRBJ2-1; the D is unclear. Germline CDR1 reads SGHKS; CDR2 reads YYEKEE (reference sequence). Trimming left V 1 base short and J 0 bases short, with 5 bases between. The CDR3 is made up of 14 amino acids. CDR3 amino acids: CASSLPFSYNEQFF. DNA for the CDR3: TGTGCCAGCAGCTTGCCTTTCTCCTACAATGAGCAGTTCTTC.

The chain joins TRBV4-3 to TRBJ1-1; D ambiguous. The germline V gene encodes CDR1 LGHNA and CDR2 YSLEER. The CDR3 consists of 13 residues. Trimming removed 1 base from V and 4 bases from J, with 7 bases in between. CDR3 sequence: CASSQVWGTEAFF. The CDR3 DNA is TGCGCCAGCAGCCAAGTATGGGGCACTGAAGCTTTCTTT.

There are a few counts of this clone. The chain links TRBV10-3 to TRBJ2-2; possibly TRBD1 or TRBD2 for D (6 bases each). Germline loops: CDR1 ENHRY, CDR2 SYGVKD. Trimming removed 2 bases from V and 5 bases from J, with 12 bases in between. The CDR3 has 15 amino acids. In DNA, the CDR3 is TGTGCCATCAGTGAGGAGGGGGGCAGAACCGGGGAGCTGTTTTTT. Protein: CAISEEGGRTGELFF.

The chain carries TRBV21-1 and TRBJ1-2; the table names TRBD1, a call not compared with the DNA. TRBV21-1 has pseudogene status. The CDR3 sequence is 13 residues long. The CDR3 sequence is CASSRDRGRRYTF. In DNA form, the CDR3 reads TGTGCCAGCAGCAGGGACAGGGGGCGTCGCTACACCTTC.

This clone was seen a few times. The V and J genes are TRBV4-3 and TRBJ2-4, with D hard to call. Germline values: CDR1 LGHNA, CDR2 YSLEER. The CDR3 spans 16 residues. V dropped 0 bases and J dropped 3 bases, with 12 bases sitting between them. CDR3 DNA: TGCGCCAGCAGCCAAGATGTGGACCTTGGCAAAAACATTCAGTACTTC. It translates to CASSQDVDLGKNIQYF.

The chain carries TRBV19 and TRBJ1-2, with D unclear. The germline CDR1 and CDR2 sequences are LNHDA and SQIVND (reference sequence). Trimming stripped 3 bases from V and 2 bases from J, with 22 bases between. There are 18 residues in the CDR3. The CDR3 nucleotides read TGTGCCAGTAGTATTGTCCCACGTGACGCGGCGACCAACTATGGCTACACCTTC. It translates to CASSIVPRDAATNYGYTF.

The table lists this clone with a few counts. The rearrangement links TRBV4-3 to TRBJ1-2; TRBD1 matches 7 bases. This CDR3 is built from 15 residues. Germline CDR1 is LGHNA and CDR2 is YSLEER. Trimming at V came to 1 base and at J to 0 bases, leaving 2 bases not matched to a gene. Here the CDR3 reads CASSQATGANYGYTF. The CDR3 nucleotides read TGCGCCAGCAGCCAAGCAACAGGGGCTAACTATGGCTACACCTTC.

The V and J genes are TRBV4-3 and TRBJ1-4; TRBD1 might be the D (6 bases). Trimming took off 1 base at V and 7 bases at J, with 19 bases between the two ends. Germline lookup yields CDR1 LGHNA and CDR2 YSLEER. The CDR3 contains 17 residues. CDR3 in amino acids: CASSQGGGVTGSEKLFF. Here the CDR3 DNA reads TGCGCCAGCAGCCAAGGGGGTGGGGTGACAGGCTCTGAAAAACTGTTTTTT.

This chain joins TRBV19 and TRBJ2-2; D ambiguous. V lost 3 bases, J lost 7 bases, and 6 bases lay in between. CDR1 and CDR2 from the germline V gene are LNHDA and SQIVND (reference sequence). This CDR3 has 12 amino acids. CDR3: CASSIDGGELFF. The DNA of the CDR3 is TGTGCCAGTAGTATTGATGGCGGGGAGCTGTTTTTT.

CDR3 in amino acids: CASSPPGQTDGYTF. CDR3 DNA sequence: TGTGCCAGCTCACCACCGGGACAGACGGATGGCTACACCTTC. The chain carries TRBV18 and TRBJ1-2; TRBD1 agrees at 7 bases. Germline V CDR1 and CDR2: KGHSH, LQKENI. This CDR3 has 14 amino acids. Germline trimming cut 0 bases from V and 6 bases from J; bases unmatched to any gene: 4.

The chain employs TRBV28 and TRBJ1-5; D gene unclear. This CDR3 region has 13 residues. Germline lookup yields CDR1 MDHEN and CDR2 SYDVKM. With 3 bases removed from V and 6 bases from J, the gap between germline ends came to 9 bases. Written as DNA, the CDR3 is TGTGCCAGCAGTTTTGACGACGGTCAGCCCCAGCATTTT. Translating gives CASSFDDGQPQHF.

The rearrangement joins TRBV14 to TRBJ1-3, with D hard to call. Germline CDR1 SGHDN, CDR2 FVKESK. Trimming took off 4 bases at V and 2 bases at J, with 12 bases between the two ends. The CDR3 loop spans 15 amino acids. In DNA form, the CDR3 reads TGTGCCAGCAGCCTATTCAGTATCCCTGGAAACACCATATATTTT. Residues: CASSLFSIPGNTIYF.

This chain connects TRBV19 to TRBJ2-1; TRBD1 matches 7 bases. The V and J ends lost 6 bases and 5 bases, in that order; junction bases with no gene match: 10. The germline gives CDR1 LNHDA, CDR2 SQIVND (reference sequence). The CDR3 extends over 15 amino acids. CDR3 loop: CASSPDRVNHNEQFF. In DNA, the CDR3 is TGTGCCAGTAGCCCCGACAGGGTGAACCACAATGAGCAGTTCTTC.

This clone has only one observation. The chain is built from TRBV6-5 and TRBJ1-3; the D is unclear. Trimming removed 0 bases at V and 4 bases at J, with 7 bases between. CDR1 MNHEY and CDR2 SVGAGI come from the germline V gene. The CDR3 covers 14 residues. DNA for the CDR3: TGTGCCAGCAGTTACTCGATAGGGGGAAACACCATATATTTT. It translates to CASSYSIGGNTIYF.

The rearrangement links TRBV2 to TRBJ2-3, with 7 bases fitting TRBD1. With V trimmed by 6 bases and J by 10 bases, 4 bases remained unmatched. Per germline, CDR1 SNHLY and CDR2 FYNNEI. This CDR3 is built from 11 residues. CDR3 residues: CASSDRDPQYF. DNA of the CDR3: TGTGCCAGCAGCGACAGGGACCCGCAGTATTTT.